Reported below is one T cell receptor beta chain. This sample was included in a study of blood T cell repertoires in COVID-19. There are 15 residues in the CDR3. From germline, CDR1 is LGHDT and CDR2 YNNKEL (reference sequence). Between the trimmed V and J ends, which lost 5 bases and 8 bases, there was a span of 19 bases. Using immunoSEQ multiplex PCR, the repertoire was profiled, and TCRdb retains in-frame clones only, with some absent. The sample holds about 170,000 clones, roughly 91% seen once. The origin of this receptor is a man younger than 35 with COVID-19, enrolled during active disease. Sequences were obtained from peripheral blood. V usage is TRBV3-1 (or the pseudogene TRBV3-2) and J usage is TRBJ2-1; D is perhaps TRBD2 (6 bases). The DNA of the CDR3 is TGTGCCAGCAGCAAGCGGAGGGACCTGCAGCATGAGCAGTTCTTC. It yields the protein CASSKRRDLQHEQFF.